This T cell receptor (beta chain) was found in a study of PD-1 blockade in mismatch repair-deficient tumors. PCR or immunohistochemistry showed mismatch repair deficiency in every enrolled patient. TCRs were sequenced from a few patients responding to pembrolizumab. Of note for this clone: The antigen remains unidentified.

Whole-study results and caveats: After pembrolizumab, tumor-resident clones rose rapidly, then generally contracted before radiologic responses.

The data were produced by immunoSEQ multiplex PCR, yet TCRdb's version contains in-frame clones alone and is incomplete. The table records under 150,000 clones, around 83% of them present only once. Germline CDR1 MNHNY, CDR2 SVGAGI (reference sequence). CDR3 length: 14 amino acids. The V end was cut by 2 bases, the J end by 4 bases, with 11 bases between. The gene calls are TRBV6-6 and TRBJ1-2; D call uncertain. Sequences were derived from peripheral blood, sampled 44 weeks after starting pembrolizumab. This TCR came from an adult with mismatch repair-deficient cancer. CDR3 DNA sequence: TGTGCCAGCAGTTACAGGGATATCGGCTATGGCTACACCTTC. Amino acids: CASSYRDIGYGYTF.